The entry that follows covers one TCR beta chain sequence. As yet, its antigen is unknown. This entry is derived from a study of T cell responses to AZD1222 COVID-19 vaccine. Data came from immunoSEQ multiplex PCR; TCRdb stores just in-frame clones and leaves some out. The table lists over 110,000 clones, roughly 93% of them singletons. Findings and caveats of the study: Clonal diversity may have been underestimated, and the donors were mostly white British, with more females than males.

CDR1 is MDHEN and CDR2 is SYDVKM in the germline V gene. The CDR3 is 15 residues long. V shed 2 bases, J shed 4 bases, and the junction held 6 bases outside the gene matches. Sequencing was performed on peripheral blood, taken 28 days after the second AZD1222 dose. The V and J genes are TRBV28 and TRBJ1-1; 8 bases map to TRBD1. This sequence originates from an adult who received the AZD1222 COVID-19 vaccine. The CDR3 protein is CASSLSVTGATEAFF. The CDR3 region has the DNA TGTGCCAGCAGTTTAAGTGTGACAGGGGCCACTGAAGCTTTCTTT. Supplemented by reference TRBV28 and TRBJ1-1, the full variable domain reads DVKVTQSSRYLVKRTGEKVFLECVQDMDHENMFWYRQDPGLGLRLIYFSYDVKMKEKGDIPEGYSVSREKKERFSLILESASTNQTSMYLCASSLSVTGATEAFFGQGTRLTVV.